The 5 T cell receptor beta chains given below trace back to one sample, sequenced in a study of PD-L1 blockade in urothelial cancer. This sample's time point: peripheral blood 6 weeks after treatment start. Libraries were prepared by immunoSEQ multiplex PCR; TCRdb keeps only in-frame clonotypes and omits some of them. The sample has 50,000 or so clones, approximately 86% seen once. This specimen consisted of PBMCs, obtained around atezolizumab (anti-PD-L1) treatment. The receptors come from a man aged 60-69 years with urothelial cancer.

This sequence joins TRBV6-5 and TRBJ1-1; 8 bases align to TRBD1. CDR3 length equals 14 residues. Germline V gene data show CDR1 as MNHEY and CDR2 as SVGAGI. V dropped 6 bases and J dropped 1; count of bases not matched to a gene: 4. CDR3: CASREGTGNTEAFF. In DNA form, the CDR3 reads TGTGCCAGCAGGGAGGGGACAGGGAACACTGAAGCTTTCTTT.

The J gene is TRBJ1-1, the V gene TRBV12-1; the table assigns TRBD1, which was not confirmed against the DNA. TRBV12-1 is listed as a pseudogene. This CDR3 region has 14 residues. Here the CDR3 DNA reads TGTGCCAGCAGCTTTGGAACAGGGGGCGCAGAAGCTTTCTTT. The encoded protein is CASSFGTGGAEAFF.

Written as DNA, the CDR3 is TGTGCCATCACGCCGGGACTCAACACTGAAGCTTTCTTT. Protein sequence: CAITPGLNTEAFF. The rearrangement uses TRBV10-3 and TRBJ1-1; a possible D gene is TRBD1 (5 bases). The V gene lost 7 bases and the J gene lost 2 bases, with 11 bases spanning the gap. Germline V gene lookup returns CDR1 ENHRY and CDR2 SYGVKD. This CDR3 comprises 13 residues.

This chain joins TRBV7-6 and TRBJ1-1; D perhaps matches TRBD1 (5 bases). The CDR3 is 13 amino acids. Germline V gene data show CDR1 as SGHVS and CDR2 as FNYEAQ. V dropped 5 bases and J dropped 2 bases, with 9 bases sitting between them. The CDR3, as DNA: TGTGCCAGCAGCCAAGACAGTAACACTGAAGCTTTCTTT. This sequence encodes CASSQDSNTEAFF.

J is TRBJ2-2 and V is TRBV11-3; possibly TRBD1 for D (6 bases). V was clipped by 3 bases and J by 1 base, with 9 bases between them. The CDR3 is 15 amino acids. Germline V CDR1 and CDR2: SGHNT, YENEEA. DNA of the CDR3: TGTGCCAGCAGCTTTCAACAGGGGAACACCGGGGAGCTGTTTTTT. Its translation: CASSFQQGNTGELFF.